One sample yielded the 2 T cell receptor beta chains listed below, sequenced in a study of blood T cell repertoires in COVID-19. The data were produced by immunoSEQ multiplex PCR, yet TCRdb's version contains in-frame clones alone and is incomplete. The data hold roughly 110,000 clones, with 76% observed a single time. The sequencing sample was made of peripheral blood. These receptors came from a man older than 75 with COVID-19, enrolled during active disease.

V and J are TRBV11-1 and TRBJ2-2, with 12 bases lining up with TRBD1. The CDR3 contains 14 residues. Germline trimming cut 10 bases from V and 7 bases from J; bases unmatched to any gene: 7. Germline V gene lookup returns CDR1 SGHAT and CDR2 FQDESV (reference sequence). The CDR3 protein is CATGDRGHGGELFF. The DNA of the CDR3 is TGTGCCACCGGGGACAGGGGGCATGGCGGGGAGCTGTTTTTT. The variable domain in full, with the rest retrieved from reference TRBV11-1 and TRBJ2-2, is EAEVAQSPRYKITEKSQAVAFWCDPISGHATLYWYRQILGQGPELLVQFQDESVVDDSQLPKDRFSAERLKGVDSTLKIQPAELGDSAMYLCATGDRGHGGELFFGEGSRLTVL.

This chain joins TRBV24-1 and TRBJ2-2; TRBD1 is a possible D gene (5 bases). The germline gives CDR1 KGHDR, CDR2 SFDVKD. The V and J ends lost 5 bases and 7 bases respectively, with 16 bases between them. The CDR3 extends over 15 amino acids. The CDR3 sequence: CATSGAGNVDGELFF. The CDR3 coding sequence is TGTGCCACCAGTGGGGCAGGGAATGTCGACGGGGAGCTGTTTTTT.